Listed here are 5 T cell receptor beta chains from one sample, sequenced in a study of T-cell memory formation after mild COVID-19. A single record per CDR3 protein comes from TCRdb applying MiXCR to the 5' RACE reads. Of more than 150,000 distinct CDR3 sequences listed, under 20% are singletons. The sequenced sample consisted of PBMCs or a T cell subset sorted from them (not recorded which). The receptors come from a man younger than 30 who had mild COVID-19 (a few samples of this study predate the infection). Cell type and time point are not known.

The V call is TRBV23-1, the J call TRBJ1-1; TRBD1 is a possible D gene (6 bases). TRBV23-1 is placed among ORFs of uncertain function. The CDR3 has 12 amino acids. Trimming removed 2 bases at V and 11 bases at J, with 12 bases between. CDR3 protein: CASSQGGGWAFF. DNA for the CDR3: TGCGCCAGCAGTCAAGGGGGCGGGTGGGCTTTCTTT.

The V gene is TRBV4-1, the J gene TRBJ1-2; 9 nucleotides align to TRBD1. The length of the CDR3 is 14 residues. The germline V gene has CDR1 MGHRA and CDR2 YSYEKL. Unmatched junction bases numbered 7, after V lost 3 bases and J lost 8 bases. For the CDR3, the DNA is TGCGCCAGCAGCCAGGTACAGGGGGCTGGCGGCTACACCTTC. Protein product: CASSQVQGAGGYTF.

The rearrangement uses TRBV6-5 and TRBJ2-4, with TRBD1 matching 8 bases. The V and J ends lost 11 bases and 9 bases, in that order; junction bases with no gene match: 9. The CDR3 has 12 amino acids. Germline V lookup: CDR1 MNHEY, CDR2 SVGAGI. The CDR3: CAAHGTGGIQYF. CDR3 bases: TGTGCCGCCCACGGGACAGGAGGCATTCAGTACTTC.

The chain couples TRBV25-1 to TRBJ2-7; 10 bases line up with TRBD1. After removal of 1 base from V and 2 bases from J, the junction contained 2 bases not matched to a gene. The V gene's germline CDR1 is MGHDK and CDR2 SYGVNS. CDR3 length: 15 residues. CDR3 loop: CASSESGTGAYEQYV. The DNA for the CDR3 is TGTGCCAGCAGTGAATCCGGGACAGGGGCCTACGAGCAGTACGTC.

This sequence joins TRBV20-1 and TRBJ2-4, with 8 nucleotides matching TRBD2. Germline V lookup: CDR1 DFQATT, CDR2 SNEGSKA (reference sequence). The CDR3 consists of 16 residues. J was trimmed by 0 bases and V by 5 bases; bases with no gene match: 9. The CDR3 bases are TGCAGTGCTGGGGGTAGCGGGGCCCTAGCCAAAAACATTCAGTACTTC. Its translation is CSAGGSGALAKNIQYF.